This T cell receptor (beta chain) was sequenced during a study of T cell repertoires in cytomegalovirus infection. Trimming removed 6 bases at V and 6 bases at J, with 15 bases between. Germline CDR1 and CDR2: SGHTA and FQGNSA. CDR3 length: 13 residues. TCRdb passed the reads through MiXCR, listing each CDR3 protein once. The data show hundreds of thousands of distinct CDR3 sequences, about 33% seen once. This clonotype has a count of ten or more. Its target is unknown. This clonotype was sampled from a human donor in good health (CMV status not recorded). Some clones in this sample may be carry-over from other donors' samples. The specimen comprised cultured PBMCs, sampled from culture after CMV antigen stimulation. V and J are TRBV7-2 and TRBJ2-7; D remains unclear. Here the CDR3 DNA reads TGTGCCAGCAGTACGGTGTTCGGGTTCGAGCAGTACTTC. It encodes CASSTVFGFEQYF.